This T cell receptor beta chain is drawn from a study of vaccination and CD4 T cells after COVID-19. Overall study context: Between diagnosis and the drawing of post-COVID samples lay a median roughly 100 days (range 35 to 161). Blood was drawn a median roughly 66 days post second dose, range 14 to 241.

The time point denotes: late sampling 161 to 241 days after vaccination in a few convalescent patients. TCRdb processed the PCR reads anew with MiXCR; each CDR3 protein has one entry. Of about 28,000 distinct CDR3 sequences detected, under 65% appear once; the ten largest clones hold around 5.5%. Trimming removed 3 bases from V and 2 bases from J, with 16 bases in between. The CDR3 sequence is 15 residues long. From germline, CDR1 is DFQATT and CDR2 SNEGSKA (reference sequence). The source is a human donor who had recovered from COVID-19. This chain connects TRBV20-1 to TRBJ2-5; D assignment may be TRBD1 or TRBD2 (5 bases each). The input for sequencing was CD4+ T cells from blood, taken about 7 months after SARS-CoV-2 vaccination. This CDR3 reads CSARGVGDGQETQYF. Written as DNA, the CDR3 is TGCAGTGCTAGGGGGGTTGGGGACGGGCAAGAGACCCAGTACTTC.